These 32 T cell receptor beta chains were all obtained from the same sample, sequenced in a study of patients and donors after allogeneic stem cell transplantation. TCRdb used MiXCR to reprocess the RT-PCR reads, holding one entry per CDR3 protein. The data show hundreds of thousands of distinct CDR3 sequences, with 13% to 15% seen just once and about 9.9% held by the top ten. The sample comprised blood, either unsorted or a sorted T cell fraction (not recorded which). Receptor source: a human donor who was either an allogeneic HSCT recipient or a stem cell or donor lymphocyte infusion donor (not recorded which). It is not recorded whose cells these are; they may come from a transplant donor.

The rearrangement links TRBV9 to TRBJ2-2; 9 nucleotides match TRBD1. CDR1 is SGDLS, CDR2 YYNGEE, per germline. The CDR3 is made up of 13 amino acids. Losses at the gene ends were 2 bases for V and 14 bases for J; bases not matched to a gene: 7. Here the CDR3 reads CASSVDDRGYLFF. In DNA, the CDR3 is TGTGCCAGCAGCGTTGATGACAGGGGGTATCTGTTTTTT.

Many counts were recorded for this clonotype. The chain joins TRBV20-1 to TRBJ2-7, with 10 bases aligning to TRBD1. V lost 6 bases and J lost 4; bases outside the gene matches: 6. Germline V gene data show CDR1 as DFQATT and CDR2 as SNEGSKA (reference sequence). CDR3 size: 13 residues. The CDR3 nucleotides read TGCAGTGCGCAGGGGGACAGGGGTTACGAGCAGTACTTC. This gives the protein CSAQGDRGYEQYF.

V usage is TRBV4-3 and J usage is TRBJ2-7; no reliable D call. The V gene's germline CDR1 is LGHNA and CDR2 YSLEER. This CDR3 has 14 amino acids. The ends were cut back, 0 bases at V and 3 bases at J, with 9 bases in the middle. In DNA, the CDR3 is TGCGCCAGCAGCCAAGATCTGGGGTTCTACGAGCAGTACTTC. This codes for CASSQDLGFYEQYF.

The J gene is TRBJ1-5, the V gene TRBV3-1; no definite D call. Trimming left V 5 bases short and J 4 bases short, with 12 bases between. The CDR3 runs 14 residues. Germline V gives CDR1 LGHDT, CDR2 YNNKEL (reference sequence). The CDR3 here is CASSSTNANQPQHF. CDR3 bases: TGTGCCAGCAGCTCCACGAATGCAAATCAGCCCCAGCATTTT.

This clonotype has just a few counts. This rearrangement joins TRBV6-6 to TRBJ2-2, with no clear D. The CDR3 loop spans 11 amino acids. Germline CDR1 is MNHNY and CDR2 is SVGAGI (reference sequence). The V end was cut by 6 bases, the J end by 8 bases, with 7 bases between. The CDR3 bases are TGTGCCAGCAGCCCCTTAGGGGAGCTGTTTTTT. It translates to CASSPLGELFF.

The chain combines TRBV5-1 with TRBJ2-1; the match to TRBD2 covers 7 bases. CDR3 size: 16 residues. CDR1 is SGHRS, CDR2 YFSETQ, per germline. Losses at the gene ends were 4 bases for V and 10 bases for J; bases not matched to a gene: 17. The CDR3 DNA follows: TGCGCCAGCAGCCCGTTACTAGCGCAGAGTTTAAGGGAGCAGTTCTTC. Protein: CASSPLLAQSLREQFF.

This clonotype occurred a few times. The genes are TRBV5-1 and TRBJ2-3, with D possibly matching TRBD2 (6 bases). Germline assignment: CDR1 SGHRS and CDR2 YFSETQ. CDR3 length equals 14 residues. V was pared by 0 bases and J by 7 bases, with 12 bases between. The CDR3 DNA reads TGCGCCAGCAGCTTGGGGGGGGACCTTAATACGCAGTATTTT. The encoded protein is CASSLGGDLNTQYF.

A few counts support this clonotype. The chain employs TRBV14 and TRBJ2-1; D is unclear. Deletions cut 0 bases from V and 0 bases from J, with 9 bases between. Per the germline V gene, CDR1 is SGHDN and CDR2 is FVKESK. There are 16 residues in the CDR3. The CDR3 spells CASSQDGPGSYNEQFF. Written as DNA, the CDR3 is TGTGCCAGCAGCCAAGATGGACCGGGCTCCTACAATGAGCAGTTCTTC.

V gene TRBV4-2 combines with J gene TRBJ2-1; D remains unclear. CDR1 and CDR2 (germline): LGHNA, YNFKEQ. Trimming removed 2 bases from V and 12 bases from J, with 8 bases in between. There are 11 residues in the CDR3. As DNA, the CDR3 is TGTGCCAGCAGCCAATCACATCGGCAGTTCTTC. Residues: CASSQSHRQFF.

This clonotype was counted between two and nine times. The chain couples TRBV4-3 to TRBJ1-2; TRBD1 is a possible D gene (6 bases). Per germline, CDR1 LGHNA and CDR2 YSLEER. The V end was cut by 0 bases, the J end by 4 bases, with 12 bases between. This CDR3 contains 15 residues. The chain's CDR3 is CASSQEGRGGYGYTF. CDR3 nucleotide sequence: TGCGCCAGCAGCCAAGAGGGCAGGGGTGGCTATGGCTACACCTTC.

This clonotype was observed a few times. V gene TRBV20-1 combines with J gene TRBJ2-5; D gene unclear. The CDR3 is 12 amino acids. CDR1 DFQATT and CDR2 SNEGSKA come from the germline V gene (reference sequence). Trimming took 6 bases from V and 2 from J, leaving 10 bases between them. The DNA for the CDR3 is TGCAGTGCAAGGGTGCGGCAAGAGACCCAGTACTTC. Its translation is CSARVRQETQYF.

This clonotype was recorded at least ten times. The chain employs TRBV4-3 and TRBJ2-2; TRBD2 agrees at 7 bases. Germline V gives CDR1 LGHNA, CDR2 YSLEER. V shed 3 bases and J 4 bases; nucleotides not matched to a gene: 5. The CDR3 is 15 amino acids. CDR3 coding DNA: TGCGCCAGCAGCCAGAGCGGGACGGTCACCGGGGAGCTGTTTTTT. Protein sequence: CASSQSGTVTGELFF.

This clonotype was observed at least ten times. The V and J genes are TRBV29-1 and TRBJ2-5; TRBD2 matches at 11 bases. This CDR3 contains 16 residues. V shed 5 bases, J shed 2 bases, and the junction held 10 bases outside the gene matches. CDR1 and CDR2 from the germline V gene are SQVTM and ANQGSEA. In DNA form, the CDR3 reads TGCAGCGTTACTTCTCCCGGGACTAGCGGACAAGAGACCCAGTACTTC. It yields the protein CSVTSPGTSGQETQYF.

This clonotype was detected many times. The chain employs TRBV11-2 and TRBJ2-7; 7 nucleotides line up with TRBD1. Looked up from germline, CDR1 is SGHAT and CDR2 is FQNNGV. V trimming: 5 bases; J trimming: 0 bases; junction bases outside the gene matches: 7. This CDR3 spans 15 amino acids. CDR3 in amino acids: CASSRWGQTSYEQYF. As DNA, the CDR3 is TGTGCCAGCAGCCGCTGGGGACAGACCTCCTACGAGCAGTACTTC.

The gene calls are TRBV13 and TRBJ2-3, with D tentatively TRBD2 (6 bases). This CDR3 region has 14 residues. From germline, CDR1 is PRHDT and CDR2 FYEKMQ (reference sequence). The germline V and J ends were trimmed by 6 bases and 1 base, with 11 bases remaining between them. In nucleotides, the CDR3 is TGTGCCAGCAGGGAGGGAGGAGGCACAGATACGCAGTATTTT. It translates to CASREGGGTDTQYF.

This clonotype turned up a few times. The chain couples TRBV6-1 to TRBJ1-1, with unresolved D. This CDR3 is built from 14 residues. CDR1 is MNHNS, CDR2 SASEGT, per germline. Trimming removed 7 bases from V and 0 bases from J, with 12 bases in between. CDR3 sequence reads: CASIDVGLNTEAFF. Written as DNA, the CDR3 is TGTGCCAGCATCGACGTGGGCTTGAACACTGAAGCTTTCTTT.

The chain is built from TRBV11-3 and TRBJ2-2; D is uncertain. The CDR3 sequence is 13 residues long. CDR1 SGHNT and CDR2 YENEEA come from the germline V gene. Trimming took off 1 base at V and 7 bases at J, with 7 bases between the two ends. Written as DNA, the CDR3 is TGTGCCAGCAGCTTAGTCGTTAACGGGGAGCTGTTTTTT. Protein sequence: CASSLVVNGELFF.

This clonotype was seen many times. This chain links TRBV5-1 with TRBJ2-3, with unresolved D. The CDR3 has 17 amino acids. CDR1 and CDR2 from the germline V gene are SGHRS and YFSETQ. V lost 5 bases to trimming and J lost 0 bases, with 19 bases between them. CDR3 sequence reads: CASRSHPSISSTDTQYF. The CDR3 coding sequence is TGCGCCAGCAGATCCCACCCCTCGATTTCTAGCACAGATACGCAGTATTTT.

This clonotype has just a few counts. The J gene is TRBJ1-5, the V gene TRBV6-1; no firm D call. CDR1 is MNHNS and CDR2 is SASEGT in the germline V gene. With 2 bases removed from V and 7 bases from J, the gap between germline ends came to 9 bases. This CDR3 has 13 residues. The CDR3 nucleotides are TGTGCCAGCAGTGAAAGACTCCTACAGCCCCAGCATTTT. Translated: CASSERLLQPQHF.

This clonotype was detected only a few times. The V gene is TRBV29-1, the J gene TRBJ2-1; 8 nucleotides agree with TRBD1. The trim removed 0 bases at V and 0 bases at J, leaving 7 bases unmatched. The CDR3 totals 17 residues. Per the germline V gene, CDR1 is SQVTM and CDR2 is ANQGSEA. The chain's CDR3 is CSVEDLGTGYSYNEQFF. The CDR3 coding sequence is TGCAGCGTTGAAGATCTTGGGACAGGTTACTCCTACAATGAGCAGTTCTTC.

This clonotype turned up a few times. V gene TRBV18 combines with J gene TRBJ2-3, with 7 bases lining up with TRBD1. The V and J ends lost 6 bases and 2 bases, in that order; junction bases with no gene match: 11. CDR1 is KGHSH, CDR2 LQKENI, per germline. The CDR3 is 16 residues long. The CDR3 DNA sequence: TGTGCCAGCTCCCGCGACAGGGTCTTTTACACAGATACGCAGTATTTT. This sequence encodes CASSRDRVFYTDTQYF.

By its share, this clonotype is medium-sized. The V call is TRBV3-1, the J call TRBJ1-2; no firm D call. CDR1 and CDR2 from the germline V gene are LGHDT and YNNKEL (reference sequence). This CDR3 has 15 residues. The germline V and J ends were trimmed by 5 bases and 4 bases, with 17 bases remaining between them. CDR3 nucleotides: TGTGCCAGCAGCTCTTTCGGGGAGGGATCCTATGGCTACACCTTC. This encodes CASSSFGEGSYGYTF.

This clonotype was observed a handful of times. V is TRBV6-2 or TRBV6-3 and J is TRBJ1-1; D gene unclear. This CDR3 is built from 13 residues. The germline V and J ends were trimmed by 3 bases and 1 base, with 6 bases remaining between them. Germline lookup yields CDR1 MNHEY and CDR2 SVGEGT. The CDR3 bases are TGTGCCAGCAGTTATTGGGGGAACACTGAAGCTTTCTTT. Residues: CASSYWGNTEAFF.

The gene calls are TRBV6-1 and TRBJ1-3, with TRBD1 as a possible D gene (6 bases). Trimming removed 3 bases from V and 4 bases from J, with 13 bases in between. The CDR3 runs 15 residues. CDR1 is MNHNS and CDR2 is SASEGT in the germline V gene. As DNA, the CDR3 is TGTGCCAGCAGTGAGGGACATCCGCGCGGAAACACCATATATTTT. This sequence encodes CASSEGHPRGNTIYF.

The V gene is TRBV20-1, the J gene TRBJ2-5; D assignment may be TRBD1 or TRBD2 (5 bases each). Looked up from germline, CDR1 is DFQATT and CDR2 is SNEGSKA (reference sequence). The CDR3 extends over 12 amino acids. Trimming left V 6 bases short and J 5 bases short, with 13 bases between. CDR3 residues: CSALGAEETQYF. The CDR3 DNA reads as TGCAGTGCCCTCGGGGCAGAGGAGACCCAGTACTTC.

This clonotype was recorded a few times. J is TRBJ2-7 and V is TRBV14, with D hard to call. V was shortened by 1 base and J by 6 bases, with 10 bases between the two germline ends. Germline loops: CDR1 SGHDN, CDR2 FVKESK. The CDR3 extends over 13 amino acids. CDR3 amino acids: CASSQATFSEQYF. The CDR3 DNA is TGTGCCAGCAGCCAAGCGACTTTTAGCGAGCAGTACTTC.

This clonotype was counted only a few times. Here the CDR3 DNA reads TGTGCCAGCAGCTACTGGACAGGGGGAGGAGGGCAGCCCCAGCATTTT. Translated: CASSYWTGGGGQPQHF. The gene calls are TRBV7-9 and TRBJ1-5; 10 bases agree with TRBD1. The CDR3 has 16 amino acids. In germline, CDR1 is SEHNR, CDR2 FQNEAQ (reference sequence). The J segment lost 7 bases and the V segment lost 4 bases, leaving 10 bases of the junction unmatched. The full variable domain, completed using reference TRBV7-9 and TRBJ1-5, is DTGVSQNPRHKITKRGQNVTFRCDPISEHNRLYWYRQTLGQGPEFLTYFQNEAQLEKSRLLSDRFSAERPKGSFSTLEIQRTEQGDSAMYLCASSYWTGGGGQPQHFGDGTRLSIL.

In this sample, this clonotype turned up a few times. The chain recombines TRBV19 with TRBJ2-7, with 8 bases fitting TRBD2. CDR3 length equals 16 residues. Germline assignment: CDR1 LNHDA and CDR2 SQIVND (reference sequence). The V segment lost 4 bases and the J segment 0 bases; nucleotides outside the gene matches: 8. Here the CDR3 reads CASSNRLAKGSYEQYF. The DNA of the CDR3 is TGTGCCAGTAGTAATAGACTAGCGAAGGGCTCCTACGAGCAGTACTTC.

This chain uses TRBV5-4 with TRBJ2-5, with D unresolved. V lost 1 base and J 2 bases, leaving 12 bases between the germline ends. Per the germline V gene, CDR1 is SGHNT and CDR2 is YYREEE (reference sequence). This CDR3 is 15 amino acids long. CDR3 bases: TGTGCCAGCAGCTTGTGGCAGCCGGTGCAAGAGACCCAGTACTTC. This sequence encodes CASSLWQPVQETQYF.

This clonotype was counted between two and nine times. The gene calls are TRBV5-1 and TRBJ1-1, with D hard to call. The germline V gene has CDR1 SGHRS and CDR2 YFSETQ. This CDR3 is built from 15 residues. The ends were cut back, 2 bases at V and 2 bases at J, with 13 bases in the middle. CDR3 sequence reads: CASSFSPWANTEAFF. The CDR3 DNA reads TGCGCCAGCAGCTTCTCACCGTGGGCTAACACTGAAGCTTTCTTT.

In this sample, this clonotype turned up a few times. This sequence joins TRBV20-1 and TRBJ2-3; TRBD1 aligns across 10 bases. CDR1 is DFQATT, CDR2 SNEGSKA, per germline (reference sequence). CDR3 length: 13 residues. Germline trimming cut 3 bases from V and 5 bases from J; bases unmatched to any gene: 2. CDR3 DNA: TGCAGTGCTAGGGGGACAGGGGAAGATACGCAGTATTTT. Its translation is CSARGTGEDTQYF.

Here the CDR3 reads CASSPTGGGEQYF. In DNA, the CDR3 is TGTGCCAGCTCCCCCACAGGGGGCGGCGAGCAGTACTTC. The rearrangement links TRBV18 to TRBJ2-7; 9 bases line up with TRBD1. The CDR3 has 13 residues. V lost 6 bases to trimming and J lost 6 bases; unmatched junction nucleotides: 6. CDR1 KGHSH and CDR2 LQKENI come from the germline V gene.